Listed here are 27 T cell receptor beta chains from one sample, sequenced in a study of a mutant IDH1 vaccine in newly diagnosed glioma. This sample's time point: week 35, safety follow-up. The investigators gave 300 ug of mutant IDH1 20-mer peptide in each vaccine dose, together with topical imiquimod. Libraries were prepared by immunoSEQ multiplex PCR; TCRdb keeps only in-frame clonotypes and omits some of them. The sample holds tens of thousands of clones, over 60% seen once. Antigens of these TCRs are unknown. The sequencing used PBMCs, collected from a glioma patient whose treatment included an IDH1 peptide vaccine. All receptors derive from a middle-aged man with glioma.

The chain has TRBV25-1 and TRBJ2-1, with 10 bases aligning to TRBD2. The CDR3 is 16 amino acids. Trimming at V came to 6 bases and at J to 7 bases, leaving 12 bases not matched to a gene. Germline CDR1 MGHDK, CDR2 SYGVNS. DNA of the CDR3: TGTGCCAGCAGCGTCCCGGGAGCGGGAGGGCCAAATGAGCAGTTCTTC. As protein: CASSVPGAGGPNEQFF.

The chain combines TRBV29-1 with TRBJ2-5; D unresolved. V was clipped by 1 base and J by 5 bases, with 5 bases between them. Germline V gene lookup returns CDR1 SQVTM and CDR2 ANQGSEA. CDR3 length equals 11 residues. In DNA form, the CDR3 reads TGCAGCGTTGAAGCCGGGGAGACCCAGTACTTC. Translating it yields CSVEAGETQYF.

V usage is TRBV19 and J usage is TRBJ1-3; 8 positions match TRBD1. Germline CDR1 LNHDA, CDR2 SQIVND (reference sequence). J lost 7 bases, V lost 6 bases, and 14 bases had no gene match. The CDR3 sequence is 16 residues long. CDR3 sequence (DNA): TGTGCCAGTAGCGAGGGATTTTCTACAGGGGGGAACACCATATATTTT. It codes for CASSEGFSTGGNTIYF.

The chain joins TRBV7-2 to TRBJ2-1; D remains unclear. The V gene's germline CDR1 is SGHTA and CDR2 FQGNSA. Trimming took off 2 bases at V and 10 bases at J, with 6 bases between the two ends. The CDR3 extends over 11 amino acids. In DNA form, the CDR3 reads TGTGCCAGCAGCTTAAGGGTCGAGCAGTTCTTC. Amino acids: CASSLRVEQFF. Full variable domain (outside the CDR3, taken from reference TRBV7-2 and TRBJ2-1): GAGVSQSPSNKVTEKGKDVELRCDPISGHTALYWYRQSLGQGLEFLIYFQGNSAPDKSGLPSDRFSAERTGGSVSTLTIQRTQQEDSAVYLCASSLRVEQFFGPGTRLTVL.

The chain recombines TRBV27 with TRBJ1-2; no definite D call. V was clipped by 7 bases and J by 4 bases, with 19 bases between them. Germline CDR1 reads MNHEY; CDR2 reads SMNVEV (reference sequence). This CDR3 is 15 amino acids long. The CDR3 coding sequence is TGTGCCAGCACTTACCGGACTGCCTACACCTATGGCTACACCTTC. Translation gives CASTYRTAYTYGYTF.

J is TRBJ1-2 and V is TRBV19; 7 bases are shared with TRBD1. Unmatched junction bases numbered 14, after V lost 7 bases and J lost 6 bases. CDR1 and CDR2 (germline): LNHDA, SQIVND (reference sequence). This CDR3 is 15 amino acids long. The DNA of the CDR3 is TGTGCCAGTACCATAGACAGGGACTACCCACATGGCTACACCTTC. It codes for CASTIDRDYPHGYTF.

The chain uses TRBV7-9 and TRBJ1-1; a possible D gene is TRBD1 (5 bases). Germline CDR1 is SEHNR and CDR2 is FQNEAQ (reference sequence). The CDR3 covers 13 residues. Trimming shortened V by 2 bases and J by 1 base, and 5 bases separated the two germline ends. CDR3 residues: CASSLQGNTEAFF. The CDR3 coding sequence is TGTGCCAGCAGCTTACAGGGGAACACTGAAGCTTTCTTT.

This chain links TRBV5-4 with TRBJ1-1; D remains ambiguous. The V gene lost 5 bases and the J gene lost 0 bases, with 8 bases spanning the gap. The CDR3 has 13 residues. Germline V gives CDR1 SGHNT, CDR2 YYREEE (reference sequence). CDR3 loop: CASRGNLNTEAFF. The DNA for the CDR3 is TGTGCCAGCAGGGGCAATCTGAACACTGAAGCTTTCTTT.

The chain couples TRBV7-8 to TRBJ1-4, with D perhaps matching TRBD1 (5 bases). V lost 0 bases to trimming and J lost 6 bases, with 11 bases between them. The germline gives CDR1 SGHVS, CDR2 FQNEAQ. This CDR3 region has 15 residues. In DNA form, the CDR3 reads TGTGCCAGCAGCTTAGCCGGGGCCGCTGATGAAAAACTGTTTTTT. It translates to CASSLAGAADEKLFF. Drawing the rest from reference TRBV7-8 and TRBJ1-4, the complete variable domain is GAGVSQSPRYKVAKRGQDVALRCDPISGHVSLFWYQQALGQGPEFLTYFQNEAQLDKSGLPSDRFFAERPEGSVSTLKIQRTQQEDSAVYLCASSLAGAADEKLFFGSGTQLSVL.

CDR3 coding DNA: TGTGCCAGCAGTGCGACAGCTAACTATGGCTACACCTTC. Its protein is CASSATANYGYTF. This sequence joins TRBV6-5 and TRBJ1-2; perhaps TRBD1 as D (5 bases). V lost 5 bases, J lost 0 bases, and 7 bases lay in between. This CDR3 contains 13 residues. Germline CDR1 and CDR2: MNHEY and SVGAGI.

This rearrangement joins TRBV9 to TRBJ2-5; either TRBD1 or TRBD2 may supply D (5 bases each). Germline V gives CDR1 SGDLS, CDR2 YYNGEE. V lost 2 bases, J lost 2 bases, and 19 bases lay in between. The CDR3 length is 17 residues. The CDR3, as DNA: TGTGCCAGCAGCGTTGGCCTTGGGGGAGTGGAGCAAGAGACCCAGTACTTC. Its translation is CASSVGLGGVEQETQYF.

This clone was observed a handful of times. CDR3 sequence: CASSEKGYTEAFF. CDR3 nucleotide sequence: TGTGCCAGCAGTGAGAAAGGATACACTGAAGCTTTCTTT. The chain joins TRBV6-1 to TRBJ1-1; D is ambiguous. Trimming pared 3 bases from V and 3 bases from J, leaving 8 bases between. The germline CDR1 and CDR2 sequences are MNHNS and SASEGT. This CDR3 spans 13 amino acids.

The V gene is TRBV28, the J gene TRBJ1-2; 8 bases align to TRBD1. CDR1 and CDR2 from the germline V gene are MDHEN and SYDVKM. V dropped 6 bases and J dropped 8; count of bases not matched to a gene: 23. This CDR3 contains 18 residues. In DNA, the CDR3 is TGTGCCAGCAGCTCAACTACCCCCCGGACAGGGACATCCCCAGGCTACACCTTC. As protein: CASSSTTPRTGTSPGYTF.

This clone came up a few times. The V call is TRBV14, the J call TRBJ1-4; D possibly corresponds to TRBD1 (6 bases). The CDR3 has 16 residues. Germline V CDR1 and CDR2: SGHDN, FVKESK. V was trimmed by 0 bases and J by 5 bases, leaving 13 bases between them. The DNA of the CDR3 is TGTGCCAGCAGCCAAGATTTTACAGGGAGGAATGAAAAACTGTTTTTT. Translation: CASSQDFTGRNEKLFF.

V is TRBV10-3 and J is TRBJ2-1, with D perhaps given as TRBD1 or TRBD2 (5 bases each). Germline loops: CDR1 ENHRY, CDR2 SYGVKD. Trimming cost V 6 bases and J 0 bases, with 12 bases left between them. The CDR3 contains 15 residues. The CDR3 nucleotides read TGTGCCATCAGCGCCGGGACGTACTCCTACAATGAGCAGTTCTTC. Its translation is CAISAGTYSYNEQFF.

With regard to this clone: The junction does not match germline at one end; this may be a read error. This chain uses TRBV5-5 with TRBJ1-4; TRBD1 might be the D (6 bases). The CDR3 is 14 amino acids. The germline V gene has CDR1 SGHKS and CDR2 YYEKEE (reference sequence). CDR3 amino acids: CASSFGTTNEKLFF. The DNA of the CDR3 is TGTGCCAGCAGCTTCGGGACAACGAATGAAAAACTGTTTTTT.

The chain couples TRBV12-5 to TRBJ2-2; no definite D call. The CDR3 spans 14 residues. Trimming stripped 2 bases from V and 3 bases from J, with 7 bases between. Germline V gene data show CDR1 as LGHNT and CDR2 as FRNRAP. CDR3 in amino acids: CASGLITDTGELFF. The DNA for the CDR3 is TGTGCTAGTGGTTTGATTACAGACACCGGGGAGCTGTTTTTT.

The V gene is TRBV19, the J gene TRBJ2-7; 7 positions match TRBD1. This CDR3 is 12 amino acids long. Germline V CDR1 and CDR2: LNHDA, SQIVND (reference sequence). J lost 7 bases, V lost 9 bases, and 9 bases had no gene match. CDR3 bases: TGTGCCAGCAGACAGGGAACAAGGGAGCAGTACTTC. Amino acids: CASRQGTREQYF.

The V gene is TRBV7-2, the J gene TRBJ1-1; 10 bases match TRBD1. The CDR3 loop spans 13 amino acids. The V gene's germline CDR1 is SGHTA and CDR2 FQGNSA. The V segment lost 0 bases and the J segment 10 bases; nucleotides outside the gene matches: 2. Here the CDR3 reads CASSLAGQGGAFF. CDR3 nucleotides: TGTGCCAGCAGCTTAGCAGGACAGGGGGGAGCTTTCTTT.

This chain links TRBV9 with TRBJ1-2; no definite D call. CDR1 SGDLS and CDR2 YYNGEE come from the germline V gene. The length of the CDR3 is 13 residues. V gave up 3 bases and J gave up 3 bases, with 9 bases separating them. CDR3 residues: CASSASEYYGYTF. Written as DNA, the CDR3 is TGTGCCAGCAGCGCGTCAGAGTACTATGGCTACACCTTC.

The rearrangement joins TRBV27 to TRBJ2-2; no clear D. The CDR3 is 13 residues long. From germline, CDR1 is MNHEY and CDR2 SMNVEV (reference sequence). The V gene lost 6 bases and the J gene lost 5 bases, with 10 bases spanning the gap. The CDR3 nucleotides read TGTGCCAGCAGGAACTATCGGACCGGGGAGCTGTTTTTT. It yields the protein CASRNYRTGELFF.

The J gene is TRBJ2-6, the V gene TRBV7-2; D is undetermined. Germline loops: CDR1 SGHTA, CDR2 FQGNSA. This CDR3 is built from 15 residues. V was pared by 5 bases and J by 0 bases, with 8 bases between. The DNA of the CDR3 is TGTGCCAGCAGCGACTCTTCCTCTGGGGCCAACGTCCTGACTTTC. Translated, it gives CASSDSSSGANVLTF.

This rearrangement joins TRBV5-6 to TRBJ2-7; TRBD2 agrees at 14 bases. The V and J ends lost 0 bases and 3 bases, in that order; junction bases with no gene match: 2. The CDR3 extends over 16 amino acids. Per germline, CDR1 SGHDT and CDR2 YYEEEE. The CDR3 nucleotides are TGTGCCAGCAGCTTGGATGGACTAGCGGGGGGCTACGAGCAGTACTTC. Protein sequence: CASSLDGLAGGYEQYF.

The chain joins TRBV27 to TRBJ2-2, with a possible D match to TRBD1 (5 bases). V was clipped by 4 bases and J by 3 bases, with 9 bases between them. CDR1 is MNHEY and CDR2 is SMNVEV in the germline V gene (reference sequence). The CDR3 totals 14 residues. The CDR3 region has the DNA TGTGCCAGCAGTTATCAGGGTGACACCGGGGAGCTGTTTTTT. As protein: CASSYQGDTGELFF.

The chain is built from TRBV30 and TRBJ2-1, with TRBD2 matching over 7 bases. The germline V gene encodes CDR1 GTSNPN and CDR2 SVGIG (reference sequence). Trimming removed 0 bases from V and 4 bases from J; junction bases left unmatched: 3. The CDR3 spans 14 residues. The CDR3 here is CAWSVLAEYNEQFF. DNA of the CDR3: TGTGCCTGGAGTGTTCTAGCGGAATACAATGAGCAGTTCTTC.

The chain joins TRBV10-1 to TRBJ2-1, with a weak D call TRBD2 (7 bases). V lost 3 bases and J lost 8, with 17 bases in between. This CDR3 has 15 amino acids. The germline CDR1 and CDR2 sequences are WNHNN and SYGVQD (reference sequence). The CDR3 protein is CASSESGGVKDEQFF. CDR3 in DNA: TGCGCCAGCAGTGAATCGGGGGGCGTTAAGGATGAGCAGTTCTTC.

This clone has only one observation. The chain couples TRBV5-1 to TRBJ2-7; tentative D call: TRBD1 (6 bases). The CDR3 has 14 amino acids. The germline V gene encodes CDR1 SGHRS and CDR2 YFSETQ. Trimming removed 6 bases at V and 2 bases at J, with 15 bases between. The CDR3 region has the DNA TGCGCCAGCACTAGTAGGGCAGGGGCCTACGAGCAGTACTTC. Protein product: CASTSRAGAYEQYF.